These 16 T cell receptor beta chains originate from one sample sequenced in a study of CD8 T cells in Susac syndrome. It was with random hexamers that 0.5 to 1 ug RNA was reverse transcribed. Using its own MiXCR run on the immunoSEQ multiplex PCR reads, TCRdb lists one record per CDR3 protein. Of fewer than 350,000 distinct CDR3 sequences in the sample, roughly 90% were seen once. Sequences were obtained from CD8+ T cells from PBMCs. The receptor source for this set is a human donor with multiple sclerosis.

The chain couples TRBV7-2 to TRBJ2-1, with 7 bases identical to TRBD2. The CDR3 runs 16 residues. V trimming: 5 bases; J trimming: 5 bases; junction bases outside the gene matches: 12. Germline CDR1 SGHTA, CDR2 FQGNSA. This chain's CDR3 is CASSLAGEGLNNEQFF. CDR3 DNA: TGTGCCAGCAGCCTGGCGGGGGAGGGCCTAAACAATGAGCAGTTCTTC.

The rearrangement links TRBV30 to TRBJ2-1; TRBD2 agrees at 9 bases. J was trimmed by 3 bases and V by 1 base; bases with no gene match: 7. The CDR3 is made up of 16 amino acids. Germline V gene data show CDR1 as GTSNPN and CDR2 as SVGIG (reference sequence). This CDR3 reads CAWSAIAGVYYNEQFF. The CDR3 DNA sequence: TGTGCCTGGAGTGCTATAGCGGGGGTTTACTACAATGAGCAGTTCTTC.

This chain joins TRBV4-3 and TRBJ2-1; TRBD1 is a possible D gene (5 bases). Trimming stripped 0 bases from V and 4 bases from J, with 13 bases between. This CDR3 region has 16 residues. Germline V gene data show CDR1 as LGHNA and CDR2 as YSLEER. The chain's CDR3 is CASSQDEGAGYNEQFF. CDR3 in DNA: TGCGCCAGCAGCCAAGATGAAGGAGCAGGGTACAATGAGCAGTTCTTC.

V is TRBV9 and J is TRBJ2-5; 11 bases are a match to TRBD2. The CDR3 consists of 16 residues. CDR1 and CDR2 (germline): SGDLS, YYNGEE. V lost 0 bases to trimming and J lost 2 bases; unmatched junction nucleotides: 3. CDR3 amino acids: CASSVVGLADQETQYF. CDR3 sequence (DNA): TGTGCCAGCAGCGTAGTGGGACTAGCGGATCAAGAGACCCAGTACTTC.

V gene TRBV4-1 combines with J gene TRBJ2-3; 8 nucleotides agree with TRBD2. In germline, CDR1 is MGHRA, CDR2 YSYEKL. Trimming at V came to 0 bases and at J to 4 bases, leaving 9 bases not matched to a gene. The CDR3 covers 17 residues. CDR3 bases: TGCGCCAGCAGCCAAGATCCCACGGGGGGGCCCCCAGATACGCAGTATTTT. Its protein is CASSQDPTGGPPDTQYF.

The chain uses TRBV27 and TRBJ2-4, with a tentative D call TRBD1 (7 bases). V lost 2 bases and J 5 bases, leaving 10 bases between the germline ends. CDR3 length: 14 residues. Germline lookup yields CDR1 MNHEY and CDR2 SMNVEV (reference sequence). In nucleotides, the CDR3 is TGTGCCAGCAGTTTAGGAGGGGGCGAAAACATTCAGTACTTC. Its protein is CASSLGGGENIQYF.

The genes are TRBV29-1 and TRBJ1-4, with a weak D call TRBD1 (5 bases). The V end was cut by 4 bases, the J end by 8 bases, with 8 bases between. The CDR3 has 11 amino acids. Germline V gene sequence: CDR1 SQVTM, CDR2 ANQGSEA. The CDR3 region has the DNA TGCAGCGTTGGGGGGACCGAAAAACTGTTTTTT. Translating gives CSVGGTEKLFF.

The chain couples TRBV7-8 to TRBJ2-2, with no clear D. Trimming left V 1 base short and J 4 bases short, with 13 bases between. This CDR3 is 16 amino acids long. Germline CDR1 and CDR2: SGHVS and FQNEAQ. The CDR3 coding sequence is TGTGCCAGCAGCTTAGTGGTCCCGGTGGGCACCGGGGAGCTGTTTTTT. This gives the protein CASSLVVPVGTGELFF.

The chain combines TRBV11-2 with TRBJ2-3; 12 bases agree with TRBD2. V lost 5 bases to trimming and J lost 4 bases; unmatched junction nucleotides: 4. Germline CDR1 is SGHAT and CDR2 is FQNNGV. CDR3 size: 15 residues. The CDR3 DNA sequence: TGTGCCAGCAGCCGACTAGCGGGAGCAGCAGATACGCAGTATTTT. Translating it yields CASSRLAGAADTQYF.

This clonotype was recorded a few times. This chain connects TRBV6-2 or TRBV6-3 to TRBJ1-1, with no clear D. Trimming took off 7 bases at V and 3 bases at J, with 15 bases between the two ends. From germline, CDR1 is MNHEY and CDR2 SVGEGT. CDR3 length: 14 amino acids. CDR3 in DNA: TGTGCCAGCACCTACCCCCTCGCGGACACTGAAGCTTTCTTT. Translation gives CASTYPLADTEAFF.

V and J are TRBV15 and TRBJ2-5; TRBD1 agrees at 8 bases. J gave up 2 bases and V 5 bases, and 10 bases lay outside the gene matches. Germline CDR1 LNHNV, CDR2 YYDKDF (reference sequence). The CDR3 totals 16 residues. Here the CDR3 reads CATSSSGTGVQETQYF. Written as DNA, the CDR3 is TGTGCCACCAGCTCATCCGGGACAGGAGTTCAAGAGACCCAGTACTTC.

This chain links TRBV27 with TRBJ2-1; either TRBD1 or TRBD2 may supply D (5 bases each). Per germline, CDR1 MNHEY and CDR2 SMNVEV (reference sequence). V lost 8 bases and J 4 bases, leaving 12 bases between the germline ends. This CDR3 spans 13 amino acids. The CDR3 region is CASATGAYNEQFF. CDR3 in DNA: TGTGCCAGCGCCACCGGGGCTTACAATGAGCAGTTCTTC.

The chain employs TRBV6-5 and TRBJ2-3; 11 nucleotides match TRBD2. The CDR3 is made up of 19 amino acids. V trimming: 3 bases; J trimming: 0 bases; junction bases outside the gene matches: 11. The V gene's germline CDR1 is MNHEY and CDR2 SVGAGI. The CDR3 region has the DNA TGTGCCAGCAGTTATCGTCAACCGGGACTAGCGGAAAGCACAGATACGCAGTATTTT. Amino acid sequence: CASSYRQPGLAESTDTQYF.

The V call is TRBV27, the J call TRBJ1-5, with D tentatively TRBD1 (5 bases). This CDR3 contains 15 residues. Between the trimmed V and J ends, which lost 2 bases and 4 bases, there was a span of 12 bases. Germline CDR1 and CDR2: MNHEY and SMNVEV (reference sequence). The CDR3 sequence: CASSLTGPTNQPQHF. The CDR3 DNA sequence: TGTGCCAGCAGTTTAACGGGACCTACAAATCAGCCCCAGCATTTT.

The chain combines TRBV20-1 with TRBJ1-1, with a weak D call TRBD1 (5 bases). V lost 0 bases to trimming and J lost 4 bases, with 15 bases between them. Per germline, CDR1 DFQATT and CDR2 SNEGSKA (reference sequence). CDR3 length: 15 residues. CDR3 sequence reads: CSARDKVGGVTEAFF. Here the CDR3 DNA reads TGCAGTGCTAGAGATAAGGTGGGGGGGGTCACTGAAGCTTTCTTT.

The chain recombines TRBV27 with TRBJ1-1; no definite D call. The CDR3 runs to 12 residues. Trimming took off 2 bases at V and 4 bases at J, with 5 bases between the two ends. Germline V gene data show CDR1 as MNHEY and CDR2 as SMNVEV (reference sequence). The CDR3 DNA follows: TGTGCCAGCAGTTTAAGCGGCACTGAAGCTTTCTTT. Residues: CASSLSGTEAFF.